This T cell receptor beta chain was sequenced for a study of OX40 agonist ivuxolimab in advanced cancers. Study at large: Participants could have had prior anti-PD-1, anti-PD-L1 or anti-CTLA-4 therapy, and roughly 39% had some. Regarding the study as a whole: Among the lowest peripheral clonal expansion occurred in 0.1-3.0 mg/kg partial responders.

Generated by immunoSEQ multiplex PCR, the TCRdb table keeps only in-frame clones and is missing some. The repertoire holds approximately 60,000 clones, with around four fifths as singletons. This CDR3 is built from 12 residues. The V gene lost 5 bases and the J gene lost 3 bases, with 5 bases spanning the gap. CDR1 SGHTA and CDR2 FQGNSA come from the germline V gene. In the case of this clone: Its matching antigen is unknown.

The sample in question was CD4+ or CD8+ T cells sorted from blood, obtained in a trial of the OX40 agonist ivuxolimab. The TCR originated in an adult with an advanced solid tumor such as melanoma, head and neck, liver or kidney cancer. V and J are TRBV7-2 and TRBJ1-5; D not certain. In DNA, the CDR3 is TGTGCCAGCAGCCTGGACAATCAGCCCCAGCATTTT. Amino acid sequence: CASSLDNQPQHF.